The text below deals with one TCR beta chain. The antigen remains undetermined. This sample was included in a study of OX40 agonist ivuxolimab in advanced cancers. Study results and caveats: The study found among the lowest clonal expansion in partial responders at 0.1-3.0 mg/kg. Expanded clones belonging to CD8+ T cells outnumbered, on average, those of CD4+.

Produced via immunoSEQ multiplex PCR; TCRdb's table is partial and in-frame only. This table holds around 79,000 clones, around nine tenths found once. CDR3 length: 14 residues. V was clipped by 4 bases and J by 5 bases, with 15 bases between them. Germline-derived CDR1 and CDR2 are SEHNR and FQNEAQ (reference sequence). The sequence was obtained from an adult with an advanced solid tumor such as melanoma, head and neck, liver or kidney cancer. The V and J genes are TRBV7-9 and TRBJ2-7; D is unresolved. Sample: CD4+ or CD8+ T cells sorted from blood, taken in a trial of the OX40 agonist ivuxolimab. CDR3 in amino acids: CASSSSSGPHEQYF. The DNA of the CDR3 is TGTGCCAGCAGCTCGTCCTCCGGGCCGCACGAGCAGTACTTC.